The sequence of this T cell receptor (beta chain) was determined in a study of early T cells in non-severe SARS-CoV-2 infection. Findings and caveats of the study: Private and CD4 specificities were missed by VDJdb matching, which favored anti-spike CD8 responses.

MiXCR, run by TCRdb on the 5' RACE reads, gives a single entry per CDR3 protein. This table has tens of thousands of distinct CDR3 sequences, 12% appearing once. About this clonotype itself: Antigen: not known.

This clonotype was sampled from an adult who was a healthcare worker with PCR-confirmed SARS-CoV-2 infection or an uninfected control (not recorded which). Sequenced sample: whole blood.

The CDR3 protein is CASSRDPRVDNEQFF. The CDR3 DNA reads as TGCGCCAGCAGCCGGGACCCAAGGGTTGACAATGAGCAGTTCTTC. The J gene is TRBJ2-1, the V gene TRBV5-1, with D perhaps assigned TRBD1 or TRBD2 (5 bases each). Germline CDR1 reads SGHRS; CDR2 reads YFSETQ. The CDR3 has 15 amino acids. Trimming left V 4 bases short and J 5 bases short, with 16 bases between. Variable domain in full (rest from reference TRBV5-1 and TRBJ2-1): KAGVTQTPRYLIKTRGQQVTLSCSPISGHRSVSWYQQTPGQGLQFLFEYFSETQRNKGNFPGRFSGRQFSNSRSEMNVSTLELGDSALYLCASSRDPRVDNEQFFGPGTRLTVL.